The clone carrying this T cell receptor beta chain was picked up many times. The data were obtained in a study of blood T cell repertoires in COVID-19. At the level of the study: T cells, B-cell-depleted T cells, or PBMCs supplied cDNA or gDNA.

Assay: immunoSEQ multiplex PCR; the TCRdb copy retains only in-frame clones and omits some. The table records hundreds of thousands of clones, 88% of them present only once. The material sequenced was peripheral blood. This sequence was found in a woman aged 70-85 years with COVID-19, enrolled during active disease.

The CDR3 bases are TGTGCCAGCAGTTACTCTTTCCAGGCCGAGCAGTACTTC. Protein product: CASSYSFQAEQYF. The V and J genes are TRBV6-5 and TRBJ2-7; D gene uncertain. V gave up 0 bases and J gave up 6 bases, with 9 bases separating them. The CDR3 is made up of 13 amino acids. Germline CDR1 reads MNHEY; CDR2 reads SVGAGI.